The 2 T cell receptor beta chains below all came from one sample that was sequenced in a study of blood T cell repertoires in COVID-19. TCRdb keeps only in-frame clones here, not all; method: immunoSEQ multiplex PCR. Of 75,000 to 95,000 clones in the sample, around 90% are singletons; the top ten hold about 5.3%. The material sequenced was peripheral blood. These receptors all stem from a man in his 60s with acute or convalescent COVID-19.

The gene calls are TRBV7-6 and TRBJ2-3; 13 bases match TRBD2. Germline V gives CDR1 SGHVS, CDR2 FNYEAQ. This CDR3 contains 17 residues. J was trimmed by 9 bases and V by 5 bases; bases with no gene match: 14. CDR3 nucleotide sequence: TGTGCCAGCAGCCCGAGACTAGCGGGGGGCCCCCTGGGAACGCAGTATTTT. Its translation: CASSPRLAGGPLGTQYF.

The chain is built from TRBV10-2 and TRBJ1-1, with D possibly matching TRBD1 (5 bases). The CDR3 extends over 12 amino acids. The germline V gene has CDR1 WSHSY and CDR2 SAAADI. V shed 6 bases and J shed 2 bases, with 7 bases lying between them. The CDR3 coding sequence is TGCGCCAGCAGCGGGGGAAACACTGAAGCTTTCTTT. Translated: CASSGGNTEAFF.